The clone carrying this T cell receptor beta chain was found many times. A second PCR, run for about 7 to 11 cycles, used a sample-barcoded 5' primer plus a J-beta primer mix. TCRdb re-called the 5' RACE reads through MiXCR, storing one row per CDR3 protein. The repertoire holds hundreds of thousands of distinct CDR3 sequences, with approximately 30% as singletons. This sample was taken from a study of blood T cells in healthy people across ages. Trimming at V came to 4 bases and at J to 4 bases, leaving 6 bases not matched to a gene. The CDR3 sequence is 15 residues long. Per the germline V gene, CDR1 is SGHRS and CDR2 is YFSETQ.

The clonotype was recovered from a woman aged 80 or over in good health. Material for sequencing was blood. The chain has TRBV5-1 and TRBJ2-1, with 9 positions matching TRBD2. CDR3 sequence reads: CASSLERGAYNEQFF. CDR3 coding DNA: TGCGCCAGCAGCCTGGAGCGGGGGGCTTACAATGAGCAGTTCTTC.